This TCR beta chain was observed in a study of CD8 T cells in Susac syndrome. On the study more broadly: There were Susac syndrome patients who were therapy-naive at blood draw, others on corticosteroids, and others on intravenous immunoglobulin alone.

Worth noting for this clonotype: No antigen is known for it.

General observations from the study: The study identified about seventeen and five Susac-specific public clones in total CD8+ and CD8+ TEMRA repertoires.

There are 8 residues in the CDR3. Germline CDR1 and CDR2: SGDLS and YYNGEE. V was clipped by 6 bases and J by 5 bases, with 0 bases between them. Reverse transcription used about 0.5 to 1 ug RNA and random hexamers. MiXCR was run by TCRdb on the immunoSEQ multiplex PCR reads, yielding one entry per CDR3 protein. The sample has 85,000 to 130,000 distinct CDR3 sequences, approximately 94% seen once. V usage is TRBV9 and J usage is TRBJ2-7; D is uncertain. The source material was CD8+ T cells from PBMCs. This TCR was recovered from a human donor with Susac syndrome. Written as DNA, the CDR3 is TGTGCCAGCAACGAGCAGTACTTC. Translated: CASNEQYF.